Shown below are 20 T cell receptor beta chains from a single sample sequenced in a study of T cells after posttransplantation cyclophosphamide. The data were produced by immunoSEQ multiplex PCR, yet TCRdb's version contains in-frame clones alone and is incomplete. The sample lists tens of thousands of clones, 86% occurring once. The source material was PBMCs. These receptor sequences come from a man aged 45-65 years.

This clone was counted once. This rearrangement joins TRBV10-1 to TRBJ2-7, with 9 bases that match TRBD1. Germline assignment: CDR1 WNHNN and CDR2 SYGVQD (reference sequence). The CDR3 consists of 15 residues. J lost 2 bases, V lost 0 bases, and 2 bases had no gene match. CDR3 bases: TGCGCCAGCAGTGAGTCCCGGGACAGGGCCTACGAGCAGTACTTC. Its protein product is CASSESRDRAYEQYF.

The gene calls are TRBV5-1 and TRBJ1-2, with D possibly matching TRBD1 (5 bases). CDR3 length: 16 amino acids. Germline assignment: CDR1 SGHRS and CDR2 YFSETQ. Trimming shortened V by 4 bases and J by 1 base, and 17 bases separated the two germline ends. This chain's CDR3 is CASSHRQSTDNYGYTF. CDR3 coding DNA: TGCGCCAGCAGCCACCGACAGAGTACTGATAACTATGGCTACACCTTC.

The chain carries TRBV7-8 and TRBJ2-7, with 8 positions matching TRBD1. V trimming: 5 bases; J trimming: 6 bases; junction bases outside the gene matches: 9. CDR1 and CDR2 (germline): SGHVS, FQNEAQ. The CDR3 totals 14 residues. The CDR3 DNA reads as TGTGCCAGCAGCCCCGACAGGGGTGGGCGCGAGCAGTACTTC. Protein product: CASSPDRGGREQYF.

The CDR3 sequence: CASSLGQAWVFYGYTF. CDR3 DNA: TGTGCCAGCAGCTTGGGCCAGGCTTGGGTCTTCTATGGCTACACCTTC. The V gene is TRBV5-6, the J gene TRBJ1-2; D is undetermined. V lost 0 bases to trimming and J lost 4 bases, with 16 bases between them. Germline V lookup: CDR1 SGHDT, CDR2 YYEEEE. The CDR3 sequence is 16 residues long.

The CDR3 coding sequence is TGTGCCAGTAGTACCAGATTTGCAACTAATGAAAAACTGTTTTTT. It specifies CASSTRFATNEKLFF. The rearrangement links TRBV19 to TRBJ1-4; D is unresolved. V was cut by 4 bases and J by 0 bases, with 9 bases left in between. The CDR3 loop spans 15 amino acids. The germline V gene has CDR1 LNHDA and CDR2 SQIVND (reference sequence).

V gene TRBV28 combines with J gene TRBJ1-5, with 7 bases lining up with TRBD1. The germline V gene has CDR1 MDHEN and CDR2 SYDVKM. J lost 3 bases, V lost 6 bases, and 11 bases had no gene match. CDR3 length: 16 residues. The CDR3 sequence: CASSRSQTGINQPQHF. CDR3 DNA: TGTGCCAGCAGCCGCTCCCAGACAGGGATCAATCAGCCCCAGCATTTT.

The gene calls are TRBV5-1 and TRBJ2-7; 11 bases line up with TRBD2. Germline V CDR1 and CDR2: SGHRS, YFSETQ. The CDR3 length is 15 residues. V gave up 4 bases and J gave up 2 bases; unmatched junction bases: 5. CDR3 nucleotide sequence: TGCGCCAGCAGCCCTCTAGCGGGAGGCGCCTACGAGCAGTACTTC. Translation gives CASSPLAGGAYEQYF. Looking up the rest from reference TRBV5-1 and TRBJ2-7 gives the full variable domain: KAGVTQTPRYLIKTRGQQVTLSCSPISGHRSVSWYQQTPGQGLQFLFEYFSETQRNKGNFPGRFSGRQFSNSRSEMNVSTLELGDSALYLCASSPLAGGAYEQYFGPGTRLTVT.

V is TRBV29-1 and J is TRBJ1-2; 10 bases agree with TRBD1. CDR3 size: 16 residues. The J segment lost 0 bases and the V segment lost 5 bases, leaving 9 bases of the junction unmatched. Germline lookup yields CDR1 SQVTM and CDR2 ANQGSEA. Here the CDR3 DNA reads TGCAGCGTTATCGCTCTGGACAGGGGGGCTAACTATGGCTACACCTTC. It translates to CSVIALDRGANYGYTF. Full variable domain (outside the CDR3, taken from reference TRBV29-1 and TRBJ1-2): SAVISQKPSRDICQRGTSLTIQCQVDSQVTMMFWYRQQPGQSLTLIATANQGSEATYESGFVIDKFPISRPNLTFSTLTVSNMSPEDSSIYLCSVIALDRGANYGYTFGSGTRLTVV.

The V gene is TRBV7-8, the J gene TRBJ2-4; TRBD1 matches at 8 bases. The CDR3 covers 16 residues. Germline values: CDR1 SGHVS, CDR2 FQNEAQ. V was pared by 2 bases and J by 2 bases, with 5 bases of the junction left unmatched. CDR3 sequence: CASSLQGAETKNIQYF. The CDR3 DNA follows: TGTGCCAGCAGCTTACAGGGGGCGGAAACCAAAAACATTCAGTACTTC.

This chain uses TRBV29-1 with TRBJ2-1; D perhaps matches TRBD1 (5 bases). Germline CDR1 reads SQVTM; CDR2 reads ANQGSEA. V gave up 1 base and J gave up 6 bases, with 10 bases separating them. The length of the CDR3 is 13 residues. CDR3: CSVEGGRINEQFF. The CDR3 DNA sequence: TGCAGCGTTGAAGGGGGCCGCATCAATGAGCAGTTCTTC.

The gene calls are TRBV4-1 and TRBJ1-1; D call uncertain. This CDR3 is 14 amino acids long. Between the trimmed V and J ends, which lost 0 bases and 8 bases, there was a span of 13 bases. The V gene's germline CDR1 is MGHRA and CDR2 YSYEKL. CDR3 sequence: CASSQDSGRLEAFF. In nucleotides, the CDR3 is TGCGCCAGCAGCCAAGATAGCGGCCGCTTAGAAGCTTTCTTT.

The chain recombines TRBV7-9 with TRBJ2-3, with D maybe TRBD2 (6 bases). The CDR3 has 14 amino acids. The germline CDR1 and CDR2 sequences are SEHNR and FQNEAQ (reference sequence). V gave up 5 bases and J gave up 5 bases, with 14 bases separating them. CDR3 region: CASSLVGGRDTQYF. Written as DNA, the CDR3 is TGTGCCAGCAGCCTCGTGGGAGGACGAGATACGCAGTATTTT.

The chain employs TRBV5-8 and TRBJ2-3; a weak D match, TRBD2 (5 bases). Deletions cut 0 bases from V and 1 base from J, with 9 bases between. This CDR3 comprises 15 residues. The V gene's germline CDR1 is SGHTS and CDR2 YDEGEE. CDR3 DNA sequence: TGTGCCAGCAGCTTGGATTCCGGGGGCACAGATACGCAGTATTTT. Protein: CASSLDSGGTDTQYF.

The chain couples TRBV11-3 to TRBJ2-1, with TRBD1 as a possible D gene (6 bases). CDR1 SGHNT and CDR2 YENEEA come from the germline V gene. The V end lost 1 base, the J end lost 0 bases, and 13 bases lay between the germline ends. The CDR3 has 17 residues. CDR3 nucleotides: TGTGCCAGCAGCTTAGGAAGGGGGTTTAGCTCCTACAATGAGCAGTTCTTC. This codes for CASSLGRGFSSYNEQFF.

This clone has a single count. This chain connects TRBV20-1 to TRBJ2-7, with 7 bases that match TRBD2. CDR1 is DFQATT, CDR2 SNEGSKA, per germline (reference sequence). The CDR3 covers 11 residues. CDR3 nucleotides: TGCAGGGGAGGGGATCCTCTCGAGCAGTACTTC. As protein: CRGGDPLEQYF.

The chain couples TRBV6-6 to TRBJ1-2, with 7 bases that match TRBD1. The CDR3 covers 15 residues. Germline lookup yields CDR1 MNHNY and CDR2 SVGAGI (reference sequence). V shed 2 bases, J shed 8 bases, and the junction held 11 bases outside the gene matches. This chain's CDR3 is CASSYTITGVGGYTF. In nucleotides, the CDR3 is TGTGCCAGCAGTTACACTATAACAGGGGTCGGGGGCTACACCTTC.

Here the CDR3 reads CASSATGLGNNEQFF. The CDR3 region has the DNA TGTGCCAGCAGCGCAACAGGGTTGGGTAACAATGAGCAGTTCTTC. V gene TRBV9 combines with J gene TRBJ2-1; D perhaps matches TRBD1 (6 bases). The germline gives CDR1 SGDLS, CDR2 YYNGEE. The CDR3 runs to 15 residues. V was clipped by 3 bases and J by 5 bases, with 15 bases between them.

The rearrangement links TRBV28 to TRBJ1-5; D is uncertain. The germline V and J ends were trimmed by 6 bases and 2 bases, with 14 bases remaining between them. The CDR3 length is 15 residues. CDR1 and CDR2 from the germline V gene are MDHEN and SYDVKM. The CDR3 sequence is CASSPGKLGNQPQHF. For the CDR3, the DNA is TGTGCCAGCAGCCCGGGGAAGCTGGGCAATCAGCCCCAGCATTTT.

The chain carries TRBV29-1 and TRBJ1-2, with no clear D. The CDR3 is made up of 14 amino acids. CDR1 is SQVTM and CDR2 is ANQGSEA in the germline V gene. The germline V and J ends were trimmed by 8 bases and 1 base, with 17 bases remaining between them. The CDR3 DNA is TGCAGCACAAAAGGCAGCCGGGATAACTATGGCTACACCTTC. Translated: CSTKGSRDNYGYTF.

The V and J genes are TRBV7-2 and TRBJ2-3; D perhaps matches TRBD1 (5 bases). This CDR3 has 15 residues. The germline V gene has CDR1 SGHTA and CDR2 FQGNSA. Trimming cost V 1 base and J 4 bases, with 12 bases left between them. CDR3 sequence reads: CASSLGGGGADTQYF. CDR3 nucleotide sequence: TGTGCCAGCAGCTTAGGGGGCGGTGGGGCAGATACGCAGTATTTT.